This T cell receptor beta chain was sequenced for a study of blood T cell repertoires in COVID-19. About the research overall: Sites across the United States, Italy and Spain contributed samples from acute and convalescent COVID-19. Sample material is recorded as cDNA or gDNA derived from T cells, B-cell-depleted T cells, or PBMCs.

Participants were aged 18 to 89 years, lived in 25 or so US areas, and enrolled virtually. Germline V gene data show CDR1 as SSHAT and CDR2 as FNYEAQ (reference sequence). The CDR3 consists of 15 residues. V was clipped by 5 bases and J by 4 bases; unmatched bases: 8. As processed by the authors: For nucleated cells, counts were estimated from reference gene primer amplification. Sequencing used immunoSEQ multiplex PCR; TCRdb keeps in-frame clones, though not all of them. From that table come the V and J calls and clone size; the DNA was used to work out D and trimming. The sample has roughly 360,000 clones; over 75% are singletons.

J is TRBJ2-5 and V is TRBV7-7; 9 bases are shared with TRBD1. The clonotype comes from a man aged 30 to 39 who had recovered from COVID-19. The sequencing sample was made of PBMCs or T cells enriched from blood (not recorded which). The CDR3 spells CASSAGTGFRETQYF. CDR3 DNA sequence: TGTGCCAGCAGCGCCGGGACAGGGTTTAGAGAGACCCAGTACTTC.